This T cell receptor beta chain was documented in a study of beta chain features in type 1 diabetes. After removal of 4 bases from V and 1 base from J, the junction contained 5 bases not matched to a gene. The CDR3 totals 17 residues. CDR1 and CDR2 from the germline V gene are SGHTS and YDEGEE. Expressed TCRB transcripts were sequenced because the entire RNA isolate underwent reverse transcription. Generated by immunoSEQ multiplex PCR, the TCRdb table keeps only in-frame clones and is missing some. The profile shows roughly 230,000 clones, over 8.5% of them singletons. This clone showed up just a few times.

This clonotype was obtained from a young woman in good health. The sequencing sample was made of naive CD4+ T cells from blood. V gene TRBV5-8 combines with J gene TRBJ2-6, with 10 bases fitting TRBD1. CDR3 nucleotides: TGTGCCAGCAGCCCGACAGGGGGCGGGTCTGGGGCCAACGTCCTGACTTTC. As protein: CASSPTGGGSGANVLTF.